A single sample is the source of the 19 T cell receptor beta chains below, sequenced in a study of metastatic and nonmetastatic thyroid tumors. TCRdb used MiXCR to call clones anew from the PCR reads. This table holds about 40,000 clones, 15% to 20% found once. No treatment had been given to any patient before thyroid surgery. Sequenced input: blood. The receptors were sampled from a female donor with papillary thyroid cancer or a benign thyroid nodule (not recorded which). Some clones in this sample may be carry-over from other donors' samples.

This clone was detected many times. This chain uses TRBV29-1 with TRBJ2-1, with no clear D. Germline V gene data show CDR1 as SQVTM and CDR2 as ANQGSEA. Trimming left V 1 base short and J 7 bases short, with 2 bases between. The CDR3 length is 10 residues. As DNA, the CDR3 is TGCAGCGTTGAAGCGAATGAGCAGTTCTTC. As protein: CSVEANEQFF.

This clone was counted only a few times. The chain carries TRBV6-4 and TRBJ2-3; 9 nucleotides line up with TRBD1. Germline lookup yields CDR1 MRHNA and CDR2 SNTAGT. The ends lost 10 bases at V and 9 bases at J; junction bases unmatched: 11. CDR3 length: 13 amino acids. Written as DNA, the CDR3 is TGTGCCACCGGGGACAGGGACGGGAGGACGCAGTATTTT. Its translation: CATGDRDGRTQYF.

In the case of this clone: A much larger clone lies a single base off, so this may be a read error. CDR3 coding DNA: TGCAGCGTTGAAAACGCTAACTATGGCTACACCTTC. This sequence encodes CSVENANYGYTF. This sequence joins TRBV29-1 and TRBJ1-2; D is undetermined. From germline, CDR1 is SQVTM and CDR2 ANQGSEA. Trimming pared 2 bases from V and 0 bases from J, leaving 4 bases between. This CDR3 is 12 amino acids long.

This clone was observed at least ten times. The chain uses TRBV20-1 and TRBJ2-3, with 12 bases fitting TRBD2. Germline assignment: CDR1 DFQATT and CDR2 SNEGSKA (reference sequence). V lost 0 bases, J lost 0 bases, and 13 bases stayed unmatched. The CDR3 is 20 residues long. The CDR3 DNA reads TGCAGTGCTAGAGATGGCCTAGCGGGGGGGTGGGTTTATAGCACAGATACGCAGTATTTT. Protein: CSARDGLAGGWVYSTDTQYF.

Comments on this clone: No conserved phenylalanine or tryptophan is present at the end of the CDR3, so a read error is the likely explanation. V gene TRBV7-8 combines with J gene TRBJ2-7; 11 nucleotides match TRBD2. Germline CDR1 SGHVS, CDR2 FQNEAQ. J was trimmed by 6 bases and V by 0 bases; bases with no gene match: 4. The CDR3 has 15 amino acids. The CDR3 region has the DNA TGTGCCAGCAGCTTAGCCCTAGCGGGAGGCTCCGAGCAGTACCTC. It encodes CASSLALAGGSEQYL.

Ten or more counts support this clone. The gene calls are TRBV14 and TRBJ1-1; D uncertain. The CDR3 runs 13 residues. V was trimmed by 6 bases and J by 1 base, leaving 9 bases between them. The germline V gene has CDR1 SGHDN and CDR2 FVKESK. For the CDR3, the DNA is TGTGCCAGCAGTCTCAGTAGGAACACTGAAGCTTTCTTT. Residues: CASSLSRNTEAFF.

This clone was counted between two and nine times. A read error may be the cause here, since a much bigger clone is one base away. V is TRBV28 and J is TRBJ2-5; 12 bases match TRBD2. This CDR3 is built from 14 residues. Germline assignment: CDR1 MDHEN and CDR2 SYDVKM. The CDR3: CASRRLAGEETQCF. The CDR3 bases are TGTGCCAGCAGACGACTAGCGGGAGAAGAGACCCAGTGCTTC.

There are many counts of this clone. CDR3 DNA: TGTGCCAGTAGTTCCGGAGGAGGGGGATACATTCAGTACTTC. It is translated as CASSSGGGGYIQYF. The V call is TRBV19, the J call TRBJ2-4; D tentatively reads TRBD1 or TRBD2 (6 bases each). Germline CDR1 is LNHDA and CDR2 is SQIVND (reference sequence). V lost 5 bases to trimming and J lost 8 bases, with 16 bases between them. The CDR3 consists of 14 residues.

The chain combines TRBV28 with TRBJ1-2; D ambiguous. Trimming cost V 6 bases and J 0 bases, with 20 bases left between them. The germline V gene encodes CDR1 MDHEN and CDR2 SYDVKM. The CDR3 totals 17 residues. CDR3: CASRSPVTVIANYGYTF. Written as DNA, the CDR3 is TGTGCCAGCAGATCCCCTGTCACAGTGATTGCTAACTATGGCTACACCTTC.

Many counts were recorded for this clone. V is TRBV24-1 and J is TRBJ2-2; D unresolved. V lost 4 bases, J lost 7 bases, and 9 bases lay in between. CDR3 size: 13 residues. CDR1 and CDR2 from the germline V gene are KGHDR and SFDVKD. The CDR3 sequence is CATSEFQVGELFF. In DNA, the CDR3 is TGTGCCACCAGTGAGTTTCAGGTCGGGGAGCTGTTTTTT.

This clone was seen many times. This chain links TRBV5-5 with TRBJ2-1; 10 bases fit TRBD1. CDR3 length: 15 residues. CDR1 is SGHKS, CDR2 YYEKEE, per germline (reference sequence). V was clipped by 0 bases and J by 7 bases; unmatched bases: 4. CDR3 sequence: CASSLEWTGGNEQFF. DNA for the CDR3: TGTGCCAGCAGCTTGGAGTGGACAGGGGGTAATGAGCAGTTCTTC.

This clone rates as medium-sized. The chain links TRBV30 to TRBJ1-2, with a tentative D call TRBD1 (5 bases). V was trimmed by 4 bases and J by 1 base, leaving 7 bases between them. The CDR3 has 12 residues. The germline gives CDR1 GTSNPN, CDR2 SVGIG (reference sequence). The CDR3 loop is CAWKGINYGYTF. The CDR3 DNA reads as TGTGCCTGGAAGGGGATTAACTATGGCTACACCTTC.

Worth noting for this clone: An end of the junction differs from the germline gene, which may be a read error. This chain connects TRBV2 to TRBJ2-7, with TRBD2 as a possible D gene (5 bases). The germline V gene has CDR1 SNHLY and CDR2 FYNNEI. The CDR3 spans 16 residues. CDR3 loop: CANSEAEGVVWVEQYF. DNA of the CDR3: TGTGCCAACAGTGAAGCCGAGGGAGTGGTGTGGGTCGAGCAGTACTTC.

This clone was detected only a few times. One end of the junction varies from germline; a read error may be responsible. The genes are TRBV6-1 and TRBJ1-5; D is unclear. Germline V gene data show CDR1 as MNHNS and CDR2 as SASEGT. The CDR3 has 13 amino acids. The CDR3 region has the DNA TGTGCCAGCACCCTGAGAGGCAATCAGCTCCAGCATTTT. It specifies CASTLRGNQLQHF.

V and J are TRBV20-1 and TRBJ2-5; possible D gene TRBD1, 5 bases. Germline loops: CDR1 DFQATT, CDR2 SNEGSKA (reference sequence). Trimming shortened V by 4 bases and J by 1 base, and 10 bases separated the two germline ends. CDR3 size: 13 residues. CDR3 amino acids: CSAIWGSQETQYF. The CDR3 bases are TGCAGTGCTATTTGGGGCTCCCAAGAGACCCAGTACTTC.

The genes are TRBV28 and TRBJ2-3, with 13 bases lining up with TRBD2. Germline V gene sequence: CDR1 MDHEN, CDR2 SYDVKM. This CDR3 is built from 18 residues. The chain's CDR3 is CESSYGTSGVLSTDTQYF. The CDR3 bases are TGTGAAAGCAGTTATGGGACTAGCGGGGTTTTGAGCACAGATACGCAGTATTTT.

Ten or more counts support this clone. The rearrangement uses TRBV6-4 and TRBJ2-3; no reliable D call. This CDR3 comprises 15 residues. In germline, CDR1 is MRHNA, CDR2 SNTAGT. The V end lost 0 bases, the J end lost 2 bases, and 9 bases lay between the germline ends. The CDR3, as DNA: TGTGCCAGCAGTGACTCATCGCTTGACACAGATACGCAGTATTTT. Translation: CASSDSSLDTDTQYF.

This clone was detected many times. The chain has TRBV20-1 and TRBJ1-2, with D perhaps matching TRBD1 (5 bases). V was trimmed by 6 bases and J by 2 bases, leaving 22 bases between them. Germline CDR1 and CDR2: DFQATT and SNEGSKA (reference sequence). This CDR3 has 16 amino acids. The CDR3 loop is CSADQGPPYLNYGYTF. As DNA, the CDR3 is TGCAGTGCCGACCAGGGCCCTCCCTATTTAAACTATGGCTACACCTTC.

Points on this clone: The germline gene is not matched at one end of the junction; a read error may be the cause. The chain uses TRBV5-1 and TRBJ1-1; 7 positions match TRBD1. This CDR3 is 14 amino acids long. The germline CDR1 and CDR2 sequences are SGHRS and YFSETQ. The CDR3 nucleotides read TGCGCCGGCAGCCCCGCGACAGGGAGCACTGAAGCTTTCTTT. Its translation is CAGSPATGSTEAFF.